This TCR beta chain was obtained from a study of blood T cell repertoires in COVID-19. Overall study context: Samples taken during acute and convalescent COVID-19 were collected in the United States, Italy and Spain. Sources were T cells, B-cell-depleted T cells, or PBMCs; the material itself was cDNA or gDNA.

This CDR3 has 15 residues. Germline CDR1 is LNHDA and CDR2 is SQIVND (reference sequence). V was clipped by 7 bases and J by 6 bases, with 19 bases between them. Authors' methods: How many nucleated cells were present was estimated from reference gene primer amplification. The table came from immunoSEQ multiplex PCR; TCRdb's copy has only in-frame clones and leaves some out. The V and J calls and clone size are taken from that table; D and trimming were inferred from the DNA. The table has some 200,000 clones, about 75% seen once. The clonotype was recovered from a woman aged 50 to 60 with active or convalescent COVID-19. Sequencing was performed on peripheral blood. V usage is TRBV19 and J usage is TRBJ2-1; maybe TRBD2 (7 bases). DNA of the CDR3: TGTGCCAGTACGGGTGGAGGGGGGGGAGTCAATGAGCAGTTCTTC. Protein: CASTGGGGGVNEQFF.